One and the same sample provided the 5 T cell receptor beta chains below, sequenced in a study of T-cell reconstitution after alpha-beta-depleted transplantation in children. Using unique molecular identifiers, the investigators prepared the TCRbeta library. Each CDR3 protein gets one entry after TCRdb re-called the PCR reads with MiXCR. Of about 270,000 distinct CDR3 sequences in the sample, 9.9% were seen once. Specimen: PBMCs from the stem cell graft donor, collected from the stem cell graft. All receptors come from a human donor who donated a stem cell graft to a child with SCID.

The chain uses TRBV20-1 and TRBJ1-2; weak D call: TRBD1 (5 bases). Germline CDR1 reads DFQATT; CDR2 reads SNEGSKA (reference sequence). With 5 bases removed from V and 2 bases from J, the gap between germline ends came to 15 bases. The CDR3 totals 14 residues. Written as DNA, the CDR3 is TGCAGTGCTCGTTCTCCGACAGCGAACTATGGCTACACCTTC. As protein: CSARSPTANYGYTF.

This chain joins TRBV7-6 and TRBJ2-7; 8 nucleotides line up with TRBD1. The CDR3 has 15 amino acids. The V and J ends lost 1 base and 4 bases, in that order; junction bases with no gene match: 6. Germline V lookup: CDR1 SGHVS, CDR2 FNYEAQ. Here the CDR3 DNA reads TGTGCCAGCAGCTTAGGGGGCACAGGGGGATACGAGCAGTACTTC. As protein: CASSLGGTGGYEQYF.

V usage is TRBV20-1 and J usage is TRBJ2-3; D might be TRBD1 (6 bases). The germline V and J ends were trimmed by 1 base and 4 bases, with 12 bases remaining between them. The CDR3 totals 14 residues. Per germline, CDR1 DFQATT and CDR2 SNEGSKA (reference sequence). CDR3 coding DNA: TGCAGTGCTAGAGTGTGGGGGCAGGCAGATACGCAGTATTTT. Encoded protein: CSARVWGQADTQYF.

A few counts support this clonotype. The chain has TRBV3-1 and TRBJ2-7; possible D gene TRBD1, 5 bases. There are 13 residues in the CDR3. V shed 2 bases and J shed 7 bases, with 12 bases lying between them. Germline values: CDR1 LGHDT, CDR2 YNNKEL (reference sequence). CDR3 DNA: TGTGCCAGCAGCCAAACCCAGGGTTCTGAGCAGTACTTC. Amino acids: CASSQTQGSEQYF.

The chain couples TRBV7-9 to TRBJ2-1; TRBD1 matches 9 bases. Germline trimming cut 7 bases from V and 3 bases from J; bases unmatched to any gene: 7. The CDR3 loop spans 15 amino acids. Germline-derived CDR1 and CDR2 are SEHNR and FQNEAQ (reference sequence). In DNA form, the CDR3 reads TGTGCCAGCACCCCGCGGGGACAGGGCTACAATGAGCAGTTCTTC. Its protein product is CASTPRGQGYNEQFF. The entire variable domain, with the rest obtained from reference TRBV7-9 and TRBJ2-1, is as follows: DTGVSQNPRHKITKRGQNVTFRCDPISEHNRLYWYRQTLGQGPEFLTYFQNEAQLEKSRLLSDRFSAERPKGSFSTLEIQRTEQGDSAMYLCASTPRGQGYNEQFFGPGTRLTVL.